This record concerns one T cell receptor (beta chain) sequence. As originally analysed: Reference gene primer amplification gave estimated nucleated cell counts. The table came from immunoSEQ multiplex PCR; TCRdb's copy has only in-frame clones and leaves some out. V, J and clone size were drawn from that table, and D and trimming were deduced from the DNA. The data show hundreds of thousands of clones, roughly 90% seen once. These data belong to a study of blood T cell repertoires in COVID-19. Study-wide background: COVID-19 samples collected from the United States, Italy and Spain covered acute and convalescent phases. Nucleic acid was either cDNA or gDNA, and it came from T cells, B-cell-depleted T cells, or PBMCs.

The CDR3 runs to 16 residues. With V trimmed by 1 base and J by 4 bases, 10 bases remained unmatched. Germline V gene data show CDR1 as SGHAT and CDR2 as FQNNGV. The TCR originated in a woman aged 25 to 39 with acute or convalescent COVID-19. Sequencing used peripheral blood. The chain uses TRBV11-2 and TRBJ2-7; TRBD2 matches 7 bases. This chain's CDR3 is CASSLGLGLGGYEQYF. The CDR3 coding sequence is TGTGCCAGCAGCTTAGGATTGGGGCTCGGGGGGTACGAGCAGTACTTC.